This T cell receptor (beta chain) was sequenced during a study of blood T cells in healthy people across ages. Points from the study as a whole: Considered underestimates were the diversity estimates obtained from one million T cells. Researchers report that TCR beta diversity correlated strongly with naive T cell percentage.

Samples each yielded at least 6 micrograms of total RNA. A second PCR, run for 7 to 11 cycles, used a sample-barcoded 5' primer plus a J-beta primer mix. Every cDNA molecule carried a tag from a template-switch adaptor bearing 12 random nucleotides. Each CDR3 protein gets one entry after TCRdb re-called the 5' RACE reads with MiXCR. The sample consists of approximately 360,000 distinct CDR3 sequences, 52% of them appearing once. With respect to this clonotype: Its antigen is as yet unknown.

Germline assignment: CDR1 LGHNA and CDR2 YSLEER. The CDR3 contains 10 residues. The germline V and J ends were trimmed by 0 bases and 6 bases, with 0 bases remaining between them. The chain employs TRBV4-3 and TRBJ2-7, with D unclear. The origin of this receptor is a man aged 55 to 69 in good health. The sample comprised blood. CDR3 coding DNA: TGCGCCAGCAGCCAAGACGAGCAGTACTTC. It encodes CASSQDEQYF.